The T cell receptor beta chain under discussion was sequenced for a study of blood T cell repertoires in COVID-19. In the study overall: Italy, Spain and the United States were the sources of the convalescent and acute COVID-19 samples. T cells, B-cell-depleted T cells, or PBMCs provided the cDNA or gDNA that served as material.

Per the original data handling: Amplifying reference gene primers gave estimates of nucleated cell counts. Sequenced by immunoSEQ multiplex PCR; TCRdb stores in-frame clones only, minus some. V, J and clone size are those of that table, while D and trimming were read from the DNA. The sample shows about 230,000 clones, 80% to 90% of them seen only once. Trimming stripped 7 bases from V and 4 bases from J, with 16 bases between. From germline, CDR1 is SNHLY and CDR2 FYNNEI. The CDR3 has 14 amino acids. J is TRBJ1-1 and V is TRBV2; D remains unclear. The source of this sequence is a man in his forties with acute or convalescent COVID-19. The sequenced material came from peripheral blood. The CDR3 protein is CASTTTRHGTEAFF. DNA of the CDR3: TGTGCCAGCACCACGACAAGGCACGGCACTGAAGCTTTCTTT. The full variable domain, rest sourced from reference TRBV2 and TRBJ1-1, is EPEVTQTPSHQVTQMGQEVILRCVPISNHLYFYWYRQILGQKVEFLVSFYNNEISEKSEIFDDQFSVERPDGSNFTLKIRSTKLEDSAMYFCASTTTRHGTEAFFGQGTRLTVV.